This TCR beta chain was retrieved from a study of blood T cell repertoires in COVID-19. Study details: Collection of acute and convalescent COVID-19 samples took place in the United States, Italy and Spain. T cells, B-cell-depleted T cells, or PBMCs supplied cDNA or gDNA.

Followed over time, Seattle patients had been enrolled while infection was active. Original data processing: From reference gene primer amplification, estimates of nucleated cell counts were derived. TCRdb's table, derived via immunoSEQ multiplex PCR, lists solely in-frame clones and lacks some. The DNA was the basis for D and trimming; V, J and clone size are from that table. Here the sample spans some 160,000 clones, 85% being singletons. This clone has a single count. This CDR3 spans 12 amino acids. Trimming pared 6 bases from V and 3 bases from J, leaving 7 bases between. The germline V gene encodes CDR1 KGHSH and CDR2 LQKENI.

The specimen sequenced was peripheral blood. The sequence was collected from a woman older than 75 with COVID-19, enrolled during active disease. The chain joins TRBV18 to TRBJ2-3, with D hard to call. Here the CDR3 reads CASSPTTDTQYF. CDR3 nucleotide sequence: TGTGCCAGCTCGCCCACTACAGATACGCAGTATTTT.